A single sample is the source of the 30 T cell receptor beta chains below, sequenced in a study of cytomegalovirus exposure and HLA in healthy donors. A multiplex PCR was run with 60 Vbeta primers and 13 Jbeta primers. Profiled with immunoSEQ multiplex PCR; TCRdb holds only in-frame clones, not every one. The sample consists of 150,000 to 200,000 clones, 84% of them appearing once. The specimen was PBMCs. The receptors shown here come from a man aged 45-65 years in good health and CMV-seropositive.

Only a few counts were recorded for this clone. This chain links TRBV19 with TRBJ1-2; TRBD1 might be the D (5 bases). The length of the CDR3 is 16 residues. Trimming pared 5 bases from V and 0 bases from J, leaving 16 bases between. CDR1 and CDR2 (germline): LNHDA, SQIVND (reference sequence). This CDR3 is CASSDSMRLTNYGYTF. CDR3 DNA: TGTGCCAGTAGTGACAGTATGAGGCTAACTAACTATGGCTACACCTTC.

The chain recombines TRBV6-1 with TRBJ2-7; D is perhaps TRBD2 (6 bases). V was shortened by 4 bases and J by 4 bases, with 23 bases between the two germline ends. Germline V lookup: CDR1 MNHNS, CDR2 SASEGT. CDR3 length: 17 residues. CDR3 DNA: TGTGCCAGCAGTGGGATAACCCACGAGGAGGGTCAATACGAGCAGTACTTC. This gives the protein CASSGITHEEGQYEQYF.

The V gene is TRBV5-1, the J gene TRBJ1-1, with D possibly matching TRBD1 (5 bases). V lost 0 bases and J 0 bases, leaving 12 bases between the germline ends. Germline CDR1 is SGHRS and CDR2 is YFSETQ. This CDR3 has 16 residues. CDR3 in DNA: TGCGCCAGCAGCTTGGCCCCGGGGGTTATGAACACTGAAGCTTTCTTT. Translating gives CASSLAPGVMNTEAFF.

As for this clone: An end of the junction does not agree with germline; a read error may underlie this. The V call is TRBV6-6, the J call TRBJ2-3, with 8 bases matching TRBD2. The CDR3 spans 14 residues. Germline values: CDR1 MNHNY, CDR2 SVGAGI (reference sequence). The CDR3 DNA sequence: TGTGCCAGCAACTTTGCGGGGGGCTCAGACACGCAGTATTTT. This gives the protein CASNFAGGSDTQYF.

The chain recombines TRBV27 with TRBJ2-7, with D maybe TRBD1 (6 bases). The CDR3 runs 15 residues. V lost 0 bases to trimming and J lost 1 base, with 10 bases between them. CDR1 MNHEY and CDR2 SMNVEV come from the germline V gene (reference sequence). CDR3: CASSLSIGQSYEQYV. The CDR3 DNA sequence: TGTGCCAGCAGTTTATCGATTGGACAGTCCTACGAGCAGTACGTC.

The V and J genes are TRBV27 and TRBJ2-1; D possibly corresponds to TRBD1 (5 bases). V lost 5 bases, J lost 9 bases, and 14 bases lay in between. Per germline, CDR1 MNHEY and CDR2 SMNVEV (reference sequence). This CDR3 comprises 13 residues. CDR3 in DNA: TGTGCCAGCAGTGGGGCACCAATCGTTGAGCAGTTCTTC. It specifies CASSGAPIVEQFF.

This sequence joins TRBV7-2 and TRBJ2-1; 11 nucleotides align to TRBD1. After removal of 0 bases from V and 6 bases from J, the junction contained 7 bases not matched to a gene. The CDR3 runs to 17 residues. CDR1 is SGHTA, CDR2 FQGNSA, per germline. CDR3 DNA: TGTGCCAGCAGCTTAGCCGGGGGGACAGGGGGAATCAATGAGCAGTTCTTC. Amino acid sequence: CASSLAGGTGGINEQFF.

In DNA, the CDR3 is TGCGCCAGCAGTCAATCCCGACTCAAGGGACAGGGAAGGGCAGAGACCCAGTACTTC. Its protein is CASSQSRLKGQGRAETQYF. The rearrangement uses TRBV23-1 and TRBJ2-5; 9 positions agree with TRBD1. TRBV23-1 counts as an open reading frame of uncertain function. The CDR3 is made up of 19 amino acids. V lost 0 bases to trimming and J lost 4 bases; unmatched junction nucleotides: 15.

V usage is TRBV30 and J usage is TRBJ2-3, with 12 bases identical to TRBD2. The trim removed 8 bases at V and 1 base at J, leaving 13 bases unmatched. Germline loops: CDR1 GTSNPN, CDR2 SVGIG (reference sequence). The CDR3 is 17 amino acids. The CDR3 protein is CARETSGRRSGTDTQYF. Written as DNA, the CDR3 is TGTGCCCGAGAGACTAGCGGGAGAAGGAGTGGCACAGATACGCAGTATTTT.

In this sample, this clone turned up a few times. The J gene is TRBJ2-1, the V gene TRBV6-4; D is uncertain. Germline CDR1 and CDR2: MRHNA and SNTAGT. V lost 5 bases and J lost 3, with 11 bases in between. This CDR3 contains 14 residues. The CDR3 sequence is CASSPSPSYNEQFF. CDR3 DNA: TGTGCCAGCAGTCCCTCCCCTAGCTACAATGAGCAGTTCTTC.

This chain connects TRBV5-1 to TRBJ2-1; 14 nucleotides line up with TRBD2. This CDR3 has 16 amino acids. J was trimmed by 8 bases and V by 4 bases; bases with no gene match: 8. The germline V gene has CDR1 SGHRS and CDR2 YFSETQ. CDR3 DNA: TGCGCCAGCAGCCCGGGGGGGACTAGCGGGGGCCATGAGCAGTTCTTC. As protein: CASSPGGTSGGHEQFF.

The gene calls are TRBV29-1 and TRBJ2-1, with TRBD1 matching 7 bases. The V gene's germline CDR1 is SQVTM and CDR2 ANQGSEA. The CDR3 spans 16 residues. V shed 3 bases and J 5 bases; nucleotides not matched to a gene: 13. The CDR3: CSVDASSRDSNNEQFF. Here the CDR3 DNA reads TGCAGCGTTGACGCATCAAGCCGGGACAGCAACAATGAGCAGTTCTTC.

The rearrangement links TRBV4-1 to TRBJ2-1; 9 nucleotides agree with TRBD2. This CDR3 contains 20 residues. The V gene end was trimmed by 1 base and the J gene end by 2 bases; junction bases not matched to a gene: 15. Germline CDR1 MGHRA, CDR2 YSYEKL. This CDR3 reads CASSQAAGLAGPATYNEQFF. CDR3 DNA sequence: TGCGCCAGCAGCCAAGCGGCGGGGCTAGCGGGACCTGCTACCTACAATGAGCAGTTCTTC.

This chain connects TRBV6-4 to TRBJ2-7; 8 nucleotides align to TRBD2. Germline assignment: CDR1 MRHNA and CDR2 SNTAGT. The CDR3 contains 18 residues. The ends lost 6 bases at V and 3 bases at J; junction bases unmatched: 19. The DNA for the CDR3 is TGTGCCAGCAGCTGGAGGCCCCTTTGGAGCGGGAGATTCTACGAGCAGTACGTC. Residues: CASSWRPLWSGRFYEQYV.

The rearrangement uses TRBV19 and TRBJ1-1; TRBD1 agrees at 11 bases. CDR1 and CDR2 from the germline V gene are LNHDA and SQIVND (reference sequence). The CDR3 consists of 14 residues. With V trimmed by 4 bases and J by 8 bases, 6 bases remained unmatched. CDR3 protein: CASSTGQGAFEAFF. The CDR3 DNA sequence: TGTGCCAGTAGTACCGGACAGGGGGCATTCGAAGCTTTCTTT.

This clone came up once. The CDR3, as DNA: TGTGCCAGCAGCCCCCGGACAGCAAGTCGGGATACGCAGTATTTT. Its translation is CASSPRTASRDTQYF. This chain uses TRBV7-8 with TRBJ2-3; perhaps TRBD1 as D (6 bases). V lost 5 bases, J lost 6 bases, and 18 bases lay in between. The CDR3 runs to 15 residues. Germline CDR1 is SGHVS and CDR2 is FQNEAQ.

This clone has just a few counts. This sequence joins TRBV28 and TRBJ1-2; 8 bases are a match to TRBD1. With 2 bases clipped from V and 7 bases from J, the junction kept 6 bases outside the gene matches. This CDR3 is built from 14 residues. The germline CDR1 and CDR2 sequences are MDHEN and SYDVKM. The CDR3 region has the DNA TGTGCCAGCAGTTTAGGGCAGGGGGCTGGTGGCTACACCTTC. Translating gives CASSLGQGAGGYTF.

The table lists this clone with a count of one. This chain uses TRBV7-2 with TRBJ1-1; possible D gene TRBD1, 5 bases. Germline V gene data show CDR1 as SGHTA and CDR2 as FQGNSA. V lost 5 bases, J lost 0 bases, and 10 bases lay in between. The CDR3 is made up of 14 amino acids. CDR3 protein: CASSIAGLNTEAFF. CDR3 DNA: TGTGCCAGCAGCATCGCAGGGTTGAACACTGAAGCTTTCTTT.

The chain recombines TRBV5-6 with TRBJ2-1; 11 nucleotides agree with TRBD2. The germline CDR1 and CDR2 sequences are SGHDT and YYEEEE. The ends lost 1 base at V and 3 bases at J; junction bases unmatched: 3. This CDR3 comprises 16 residues. CDR3 DNA: TGTGCCAGCAGCTTGCCGGGACTAGCGGACTACAATGAGCAGTTCTTC. Its translation is CASSLPGLADYNEQFF.

The chain's CDR3 is CASSIPTGRVGYTF. In DNA, the CDR3 is TGTGCCAGCAGCATCCCGACAGGGCGAGTAGGCTACACCTTC. The chain recombines TRBV5-4 with TRBJ1-2; 7 nucleotides line up with TRBD1. This CDR3 is 14 amino acids long. The V segment lost 4 bases and the J segment 8 bases; nucleotides outside the gene matches: 11. From germline, CDR1 is SGHNT and CDR2 YYREEE (reference sequence).

The CDR3 loop reads CASREGVAYNEQFF. In DNA form, the CDR3 reads TGTGCCAGCAGGGAGGGAGTAGCCTACAATGAGCAGTTCTTC. The V and J genes are TRBV6-5 and TRBJ2-1; a possible D gene is TRBD2 (6 bases). The CDR3 totals 14 residues. The V gene lost 6 bases and the J gene lost 2 bases, with 11 bases spanning the gap. Germline CDR1 MNHEY, CDR2 SVGAGI.

In its sample, this clone was seen a few times. The chain combines TRBV7-8 with TRBJ2-3; D is possibly TRBD2 (5 bases). Germline V CDR1 and CDR2: SGHVS, FQNEAQ. V was cut by 5 bases and J by 6 bases, with 15 bases left in between. The CDR3 is 14 residues long. The CDR3, as DNA: TGTGCCAGCAGCCCCCGGGGAACTCCTGATACGCAGTATTTT. This codes for CASSPRGTPDTQYF. The complete variable domain, with remaining parts taken from reference TRBV7-8 and TRBJ2-3, reads GAGVSQSPRYKVAKRGQDVALRCDPISGHVSLFWYQQALGQGPEFLTYFQNEAQLDKSGLPSDRFFAERPEGSVSTLKIQRTQQEDSAVYLCASSPRGTPDTQYFGPGTRLTVL.

This chain uses TRBV27 with TRBJ2-1, with 11 positions matching TRBD2. CDR1 and CDR2 from the germline V gene are MNHEY and SMNVEV (reference sequence). With V trimmed by 10 bases and J by 4 bases, 15 bases remained unmatched. The CDR3 runs to 17 residues. The CDR3 loop reads CATGTSGTSPLYNEQFF. The CDR3 DNA follows: TGTGCCACCGGGACTAGCGGTACCAGCCCCCTTTACAATGAGCAGTTCTTC.

The CDR3 loop is CASSAVTGITEAFF. As DNA, the CDR3 is TGTGCCAGTAGTGCAGTGACAGGGATCACTGAAGCTTTCTTT. This chain joins TRBV19 and TRBJ1-1, with TRBD1 matching over 7 bases. The CDR3 runs 14 residues. Trimming at V came to 5 bases and at J to 4 bases, leaving 7 bases not matched to a gene. Germline CDR1 LNHDA, CDR2 SQIVND (reference sequence).

The J gene is TRBJ2-3, the V gene TRBV2; 10 bases are a match to TRBD2. V trimming: 10 bases; J trimming: 4 bases; junction bases outside the gene matches: 11. From germline, CDR1 is SNHLY and CDR2 FYNNEI. The CDR3 runs to 15 residues. CDR3 amino acids: CATEGAGGGADTQYF. CDR3 DNA sequence: TGTGCCACCGAGGGAGCGGGGGGGGGCGCAGATACGCAGTATTTT.

The chain employs TRBV2 and TRBJ2-5; 8 bases are shared with TRBD2. V dropped 5 bases and J dropped 5; count of bases not matched to a gene: 10. The length of the CDR3 is 15 residues. CDR1 is SNHLY, CDR2 FYNNEI, per germline. The CDR3 protein is CASSSSSTSAETQYF. The CDR3 DNA sequence: TGTGCCAGCAGTTCCTCCTCGACTAGCGCGGAGACCCAGTACTTC.

This clone is medium-sized by share. V usage is TRBV13 and J usage is TRBJ1-1, with D unclear. There are 13 residues in the CDR3. Trimming removed 8 bases at V and 1 base at J, with 11 bases between. Germline V gives CDR1 PRHDT, CDR2 FYEKMQ (reference sequence). CDR3 protein: CASGGDSNTEAFF. CDR3 nucleotides: TGTGCCAGCGGCGGGGATTCGAACACTGAAGCTTTCTTT.

This chain uses TRBV12-2 with TRBJ1-5. TRBV12-2 is assigned pseudogene status. The CDR3 has 17 residues. CDR3 loop: CASRLGGGLGSNQPQHF. CDR3 nucleotides: TGTGCAAGTCGCTTAGGGGGGGGTCTGGGTAGCAATCAGCCCCAGCATTTT.

This clone has just one count. The chain combines TRBV10-3 with TRBJ2-1, with TRBD2 matching 8 bases. Germline trimming cut 3 bases from V and 2 bases from J; bases unmatched to any gene: 3. In germline, CDR1 is ENHRY, CDR2 SYGVKD. The CDR3 contains 15 residues. The CDR3: CAISDGAGAYNEQFF. The CDR3 DNA is TGTGCCATCAGTGATGGAGCGGGAGCCTACAATGAGCAGTTCTTC.

The rearrangement uses TRBV2 and TRBJ2-7; 7 bases align to TRBD1. The CDR3 is made up of 15 amino acids. Per the germline V gene, CDR1 is SNHLY and CDR2 is FYNNEI. V shed 5 bases and J 5 bases; nucleotides not matched to a gene: 12. CDR3 DNA: TGTGCCAGCAGTTTCGGATCGGGACAGTACGACGAGCAGTACTTC. It encodes CASSFGSGQYDEQYF.